Described below is a single T cell receptor (beta chain) sequence and its context. Antigen: not known. These data come from a study of blood T cells in healthy people across ages. Study-wide context: Template switching captured about one barcoded beta molecule per two T cells. Whole-study results and caveats: Naive T cell percentage strongly correlated with TCR beta diversity.

Total RNA, at least 5.5 micrograms per sample, was extracted from PBMCs. Primers used in a second PCR of roughly 6 to 12 cycles were a sample-barcoded 5' primer and a J-beta primer mix. TCRdb reprocessed the 5' RACE reads via MiXCR and lists one record per CDR3 protein. The sample yields hundreds of thousands of distinct CDR3 sequences, roughly 64% seen once. The sequence was collected from a young man in good health. Sequenced material: blood.

In DNA, the CDR3 is TGTGCCAGCAGCTTAGGCCCCCCAGCGGGGGGGCATTACGAGCAGTACTTC. Translating gives CASSLGPPAGGHYEQYF. This chain joins TRBV7-2 and TRBJ2-7; 10 bases align to TRBD2. The CDR3 is 17 amino acids. Germline values: CDR1 SGHTA, CDR2 FQGNSA. V was pared by 1 base and J by 4 bases, with 10 bases of the junction left unmatched.